The present entry profiles one T cell receptor (beta chain) with its context. This clone's antigen is unknown. Base qualities are not recorded, but no much larger clone differs from it by a single base. The data stem from a study of T cells in tumors after PD-1 blockade (dated by TCRdb to about 2019). General notes on the study: Patients with prior checkpoint blockade, systemic immunosuppressant use, or recent radiotherapy or other anti-cancer therapy within 4 weeks were excluded. Paired single-cell RNA and TCR sequencing was done in the study on site-matched tumors from patients with BCC or SCC, both before and after anti-PD-1 therapy. RECIST version 1.1 was used to assess clinical response. A subset of patients also received ongoing daily vismodegib 150 mg during anti-PD-1 treatment. To compare blood and tumor clonotypes, bulk TCR sequencing was performed on under 12 peripheral blood samples from about five patients. Patients were treated with either pembrolizumab 200 mg every 3 weeks or cemiplimab 350 mg every 2 weeks. On average, peripheral blood samples yielded 35,000 to 45,000 unique clonotypes and approximately 110,000 TCR templates (range 24,679-257,772). The paper as a whole reports these results and caveats: The source of novel T cell clones was not identified, and lymphoid organs or rare unexpanded clones within the tumor or the tumor periphery could be included among the possible sources. Roughly two fifths of tumor TCR clonotypes were detected in blood, and some novel exhausted tumor clones were observed in pre-treatment blood, which was taken as suggesting peripheral recruitment.

Reading the germline V gene gives CDR1 MNHEY and CDR2 SVGEGT. Relative to germline, V is 5 bases shorter and J is 0 bases shorter, with 17 bases between their ends. The CDR3, cysteine through phenylalanine, is 16 amino acids long. Only the CDR3 portion is preserved as DNA: 48 bases, with reading frame beginning at the first base. For bulk TCRbeta sequencing, genomic DNA was extracted from tumor biopsies or peripheral blood, and input amounts ranged from roughly 550 ng to 6,500 ng. Every patient had histologically proven advanced or metastatic basal or squamous cell carcinoma and was a poor candidate for surgical resection. Of the approximately 10 patients making up the basal cell carcinoma cohort, 8 or 9 underwent bulk tumor TCR sequencing. The immunoSEQ platform was used for deep TCRbeta sequencing. For the original study's pipeline: For further analysis, only productive rearrangements were exported from the immunoSEQ Analyzer. T cell phenotypes were assigned to bulk TCRbeta clonotypes by matching the clonotypes to single-cell RNA+TCR-seq clones that had the same TCRbeta sequence. Tumor enrichment of a clone was calculated by dividing the clone's tumor frequency by the clone's PBMC frequency, both taken from bulk TCR sequencing. TCRs were sorted with GLIPH into specificity groups, meaning clusters of distinct TCRs that share CDR3 motifs and likely recognize common antigens. This is the immuneACCESS table as TCRdb keeps it, with only in-frame sequences that have V and J called. A part of the clones is gone; compared with another copy, unresolved V genes explain less than half, and the rest is unexplained. That table gives V, J and clone size, and the DNA gave D and trimming. For this sample there are more than 45,000 clones; around 85% appear just once. Around 9.3% of the sample lies in the top ten.

The chain is encoded by TRBV6-2 or TRBV6-3 joined to TRBJ2-7, with a weak D call of TRBD2 (6 bases match). This TCR derives from a human donor with advanced basal cell or squamous cell carcinoma (not recorded which). Here the sequenced sample was PBMCs, taken before anti-PD-1 therapy. In nucleotides, the sequence is TGTGCCAGCAGTGCCCCCTCGGGGGTTAGCTCCTACGAGCAGTACTTC. This encodes CASSAPSGVSSYEQYF.